This TCR beta chain was observed in a study of T-cell reconstitution after alpha-beta-depleted transplantation in children. Whole-study results and caveats: The origin of alpha-beta T cells about two months after transplant was reportedly several hundred expanded graft clones. Diversity of TCRbeta at day 60 was high in some patients, arising from surviving recipient T cells and thymic progenitors. At the one-year point after transplant, T-cell counts and TCRbeta diversity were found to come mostly from T cells that had been newly produced.

V was shortened by 5 bases and J by 2 bases, with 15 bases between the two germline ends. This CDR3 has 15 residues. Germline CDR1 reads SGHVS; CDR2 reads FQNEAQ. Unique molecular identifiers were built into the TCRbeta library. Each CDR3 protein gets one entry after TCRdb re-called the PCR reads with MiXCR. This sample has about 300,000 distinct CDR3 sequences, with roughly a tenth found just once. This clonotype was seen a few times. Its antigen is still unknown. The receptor comes from a boy less than two years old with acute myeloid leukemia, due to receive a stem cell transplant. Sequenced material: PBMCs, taken before TCRalphabeta/CD19-depleted stem cell transplant. This sequence joins TRBV7-8 and TRBJ1-2; perhaps TRBD1 as D (5 bases). CDR3 region: CASSRGSGGNYGYTF. The CDR3 region has the DNA TGTGCCAGCAGCCGAGGGTCCGGGGGGAACTATGGCTACACCTTC.